This T cell receptor (beta chain) was profiled in a study of beta chain features in type 1 diabetes. Study-level background: Sorted cells, 90 million to 120 million in number, were examined across all samples. Study-level results: There was a moderate but significant shortening of TCRB CDR3s in all four CD4+ subsets of Type 1 diabetes patients.

Sorting based on CD45RO/CCR7/CD25/CD127/CD95/CD27 separated CD4+ naive, central memory, regulatory and stem cell-like memory cells. This CDR3 contains 13 residues. Germline V gives CDR1 SGHRS, CDR2 YFSETQ. Trimming removed 2 bases from V and 5 bases from J, with 10 bases in between. With respect to this clone: Its target is unknown.

Expressed TCRB transcripts got sequenced, as all isolated RNA was reverse transcribed. Roughly 3.5 million reads per sample on average were obtained from naive, central memory and regulatory T cell samples. Libraries were prepared by immunoSEQ multiplex PCR; TCRdb keeps only in-frame clonotypes and omits some of them. The data contain roughly 500,000 clones, over 25% of them singletons. The receptor comes from a man aged 18 to 30 in good health. The specimen was naive CD4+ T cells from blood. The rearrangement links TRBV5-1 to TRBJ2-5; maybe TRBD1 (6 bases). In nucleotides, the CDR3 is TGCGCCAGCAGCTTACAGGGCCGGGAGACCCAGTACTTC. Translation: CASSLQGRETQYF.